The 6 T cell receptor beta chains below all came from one sample that was sequenced in a study of CD8 T cells in ankylosing spondylitis. One entry per CDR3 protein, called by TCRdb with MiXCR from the 5' RACE reads. The sample yields around 88,000 distinct CDR3 sequences, approximately 9% seen once. Input material: blood, either unsorted or a sorted T cell fraction (not recorded which). The receptors derive from a male donor with ankylosing spondylitis or in good health (not recorded which).

This clonotype was observed many times. The J gene is TRBJ2-5, the V gene TRBV5-1; D uncertain. Trimming left V 3 bases short and J 4 bases short, with 10 bases between. This CDR3 contains 13 residues. Germline V gives CDR1 SGHRS, CDR2 YFSETQ. The CDR3 sequence is CASSSLSLETQYF. CDR3 DNA: TGCGCCAGCAGCTCCTTAAGCTTAGAGACCCAGTACTTC.

This clonotype was seen many times. V usage is TRBV4-2 and J usage is TRBJ1-6; possibly TRBD1 for D (6 bases). The CDR3 has 15 residues. CDR1 LGHNA and CDR2 YNFKEQ come from the germline V gene. Trimming took 2 bases from V and 9 from J, leaving 14 bases between them. The CDR3 region is CASSQSPGGGSPLHF. CDR3 bases: TGTGCCAGCAGCCAAAGCCCCGGAGGGGGTTCACCCCTCCACTTT.

The sample holds many counts of this clonotype. J is TRBJ2-5 and V is TRBV20-1, with D possibly called TRBD1 or TRBD2 (5 bases each). The germline V gene has CDR1 DFQATT and CDR2 SNEGSKA (reference sequence). The CDR3 totals 14 residues. V dropped 7 bases and J dropped 4 bases, with 19 bases sitting between them. This chain's CDR3 is CSVRIGTSLETQYF. The CDR3 nucleotides read TGCAGTGTTCGGATAGGGACGTCTTTAGAGACCCAGTACTTC.

This rearrangement joins TRBV20-1 to TRBJ2-1; TRBD2 might be the D (7 bases). Germline-derived CDR1 and CDR2 are DFQATT and SNEGSKA (reference sequence). This CDR3 comprises 17 residues. The ends were cut back, 1 base at V and 0 bases at J, with 16 bases in the middle. The CDR3 region has the DNA TGCAGTGCTAGAGCCGGCGGGGGCCGTAGCTCCTACAATGAGCAGTTCTTC. This encodes CSARAGGGRSSYNEQFF.

The sample holds many counts of this clonotype. The chain recombines TRBV28 with TRBJ1-5; possible D gene TRBD1, 6 bases. This CDR3 has 14 amino acids. The V gene's germline CDR1 is MDHEN and CDR2 SYDVKM. The V and J ends lost 2 bases and 4 bases respectively, with 9 bases between them. CDR3 protein: CASSLQGQNQPQHF. The CDR3 DNA follows: TGTGCCAGCAGTTTACAGGGGCAAAATCAGCCCCAGCATTTT.

The CDR3 here is CASSLARTVYGYTF. CDR3 DNA: TGTGCCAGCAGCTTAGCGCGGACAGTCTATGGCTACACCTTC. The rearrangement links TRBV7-2 to TRBJ1-2; the D gene is possibly TRBD1 (6 bases). The ends were cut back, 0 bases at V and 4 bases at J, with 9 bases in the middle. Per the germline V gene, CDR1 is SGHTA and CDR2 is FQGNSA. This CDR3 is 14 amino acids long.